The 16 T cell receptor beta chains reported below all come from one sample, sequenced in a study of Ad26.COV2.S vaccination and SARS-CoV-2 variants. Some clones are missing from TCRdb's copy, which holds only in-frame ones; the method was immunoSEQ multiplex PCR. The sample lists approximately 410,000 clones, around 92% occurring once. Stated treatment: around 19 received Ad26.COV2.S at low or high dose, single or two shots; 5 received placebo; per-sample allocation not given. The investigators took samples on day 63 after the first vaccine or placebo injection. The sample in question was peripheral blood, obtained in a trial of Ad26.COV2.S vaccine versus placebo. The receptors derive from a person between 18 and 60 years old who received the Ad26.COV2.S COVID-19 vaccine or a placebo.

The V call is TRBV5-1, the J call TRBJ2-1; D remains ambiguous. Germline lookup yields CDR1 SGHRS and CDR2 YFSETQ. V was trimmed by 1 base and J by 8 bases, leaving 7 bases between them. The length of the CDR3 is 12 residues. The CDR3 here is CASSLSDHEQFF. In DNA form, the CDR3 reads TGCGCCAGCAGCTTGTCCGATCATGAGCAGTTCTTC. Full variable domain (missing parts from reference TRBV5-1 and TRBJ2-1): KAGVTQTPRYLIKTRGQQVTLSCSPISGHRSVSWYQQTPGQGLQFLFEYFSETQRNKGNFPGRFSGRQFSNSRSEMNVSTLELGDSALYLCASSLSDHEQFFGPGTRLTVL.

This clone was seen only once. The rearrangement links TRBV7-2 to TRBJ2-5; no clear D. Trimming removed 0 bases at V and 5 bases at J, with 4 bases between. The CDR3 loop spans 12 amino acids. The germline gives CDR1 SGHTA, CDR2 FQGNSA. This CDR3 reads CASSLAWETQYF. DNA of the CDR3: TGTGCCAGCAGCTTAGCGTGGGAGACCCAGTACTTC. The full variable domain, its missing parts supplied by reference TRBV7-2 and TRBJ2-5, is GAGVSQSPSNKVTEKGKDVELRCDPISGHTALYWYRQSLGQGLEFLIYFQGNSAPDKSGLPSDRFSAERTGGSVSTLTIQRTQQEDSAVYLCASSLAWETQYFGPGTRLLVL.

The DNA of the CDR3 is TGTGCCAGCAGCTCCAACAGGGCCACCTACAATGAGCAGTTCTTC. It encodes CASSSNRATYNEQFF. This chain uses TRBV5-4 with TRBJ2-1; maybe TRBD1 (6 bases). The CDR3 totals 15 residues. Germline loops: CDR1 SGHNT, CDR2 YYREEE (reference sequence). Trimming stripped 3 bases from V and 2 bases from J, with 12 bases between.

The chain recombines TRBV28 with TRBJ2-3, with D perhaps TRBD1 or TRBD2 (6 bases each). V was clipped by 5 bases and J by 2 bases, with 17 bases between them. Germline V gene lookup returns CDR1 MDHEN and CDR2 SYDVKM. This CDR3 is 16 amino acids long. The CDR3 reads CASSPWMGGYTDTQYF. Here the CDR3 DNA reads TGTGCCAGCAGTCCGTGGATGGGGGGCTACACAGATACGCAGTATTTT.

This chain joins TRBV18 and TRBJ2-3, with 8 bases aligning to TRBD2. The CDR3 loop spans 15 amino acids. V gave up 1 base and J gave up 5 bases; unmatched junction bases: 5. CDR1 is KGHSH, CDR2 LQKENI, per germline. In nucleotides, the CDR3 is TGTGCCAGCTCACCACGGGCGGGGGGCGGAGATACGCAGTATTTT. Protein: CASSPRAGGGDTQYF.

This chain joins TRBV29-1 and TRBJ2-1; 10 bases agree with TRBD2. The germline V gene encodes CDR1 SQVTM and CDR2 ANQGSEA. Trimming took 1 base from V and 8 from J; bases not matched to a gene: 8. The length of the CDR3 is 15 residues. CDR3 amino acids: CSVEGASGGRDEQFF. Here the CDR3 DNA reads TGCAGCGTTGAAGGGGCTAGCGGGGGACGGGATGAGCAGTTCTTC.

V is TRBV3-1 (or the pseudogene TRBV3-2) and J is TRBJ2-4; a possible D gene is TRBD2 (5 bases). This CDR3 region has 14 residues. Germline V gene sequence: CDR1 LGHDT, CDR2 YNNKEL (reference sequence). Trimming took 3 bases from V and 6 from J, leaving 12 bases between them. As DNA, the CDR3 is TGTGCCAGCAGCCATGAGGGCCGGATAAACATTCAGTACTTC. Protein sequence: CASSHEGRINIQYF.

V is TRBV27 and J is TRBJ2-2, with 9 nucleotides matching TRBD2. CDR3 size: 16 residues. The ends lost 10 bases at V and 3 bases at J; junction bases unmatched: 12. Germline CDR1 reads MNHEY; CDR2 reads SMNVEV (reference sequence). CDR3 sequence (DNA): TGTGCCACCAGAGCGGGGGGTATTGGTGACACCGGGGAGCTGTTTTTT. This gives the protein CATRAGGIGDTGELFF.

The CDR3 coding sequence is TGCGCCAGCAGCCAATCCTACTTTCGACTAGCGGGCTACGAGCAGTACTTC. Its protein is CASSQSYFRLAGYEQYF. This sequence joins TRBV4-3 and TRBJ2-7; 10 nucleotides match TRBD2. From germline, CDR1 is LGHNA and CDR2 YSLEER. The CDR3 consists of 17 residues. With 2 bases clipped from V and 3 bases from J, the junction kept 10 bases outside the gene matches.

This chain links TRBV3-1 (or the pseudogene TRBV3-2) with TRBJ1-1, with no clear D. The length of the CDR3 is 14 residues. V gave up 2 bases and J gave up 0 bases, with 7 bases separating them. Germline CDR1 and CDR2: LGHDT and YNNKEL (reference sequence). The CDR3 DNA follows: TGTGCCAGCAGCCAACATGGGATGAACACTGAAGCTTTCTTT. Protein sequence: CASSQHGMNTEAFF.

The gene calls are TRBV5-1 and TRBJ1-4; tentatively, D is TRBD1 (6 bases). Germline V gene data show CDR1 as SGHRS and CDR2 as YFSETQ. V was pared by 2 bases and J by 3 bases, with 17 bases between. This CDR3 has 17 residues. The CDR3 region is CASSLQGLGAANEKLFF. CDR3 nucleotide sequence: TGCGCCAGCAGCTTACAGGGATTAGGGGCGGCTAATGAAAAACTGTTTTTT.

This clone was detected once. The chain employs TRBV9 and TRBJ2-1; TRBD2 agrees at 7 bases. The V and J ends lost 4 bases and 7 bases, in that order; junction bases with no gene match: 8. The length of the CDR3 is 14 residues. CDR1 is SGDLS, CDR2 YYNGEE, per germline. CDR3 DNA sequence: TGTGCCAGCAGCCCTGTTGCGGGGGTGAATGAGCAGTTCTTC. Translating gives CASSPVAGVNEQFF.

This clone was recorded only once. The chain couples TRBV6-5 to TRBJ2-3; 9 positions agree with TRBD2. Trimming removed 6 bases from V and 4 bases from J; junction bases left unmatched: 2. CDR1 is MNHEY, CDR2 SVGAGI, per germline. There are 13 residues in the CDR3. CDR3 sequence: CASRRGGADTQYF. DNA of the CDR3: TGTGCCAGCAGGCGGGGGGGGGCAGATACGCAGTATTTT.

This clone was seen once. This rearrangement joins TRBV7-2 to TRBJ2-3; weak D call: TRBD2 (6 bases). Germline values: CDR1 SGHTA, CDR2 FQGNSA. The CDR3 consists of 16 residues. V lost 0 bases to trimming and J lost 0 bases, with 10 bases between them. CDR3 sequence (DNA): TGTGCCAGCAGCTTAGCCCAGCGGGCTAGCACAGATACGCAGTATTTT. Protein product: CASSLAQRASTDTQYF.

This chain links TRBV9 with TRBJ1-2; unclear D gene. The CDR3 is 15 amino acids. Germline V gene data show CDR1 as SGDLS and CDR2 as YYNGEE. Deletions cut 2 bases from V and 4 bases from J, with 15 bases between. CDR3 coding DNA: TGTGCCAGCAGCGTGGGAAAGGGCAGGAGCTATGGCTACACCTTC. Translated: CASSVGKGRSYGYTF.

The chain is built from TRBV4-1 and TRBJ1-2; D is undetermined. With 1 base removed from V and 7 bases from J, the gap between germline ends came to 13 bases. CDR1 is MGHRA, CDR2 YSYEKL, per germline. The CDR3 sequence is 14 residues long. CDR3 sequence: CASSQGPLSGGYTF. The CDR3 region has the DNA TGCGCCAGCAGCCAAGGACCGCTCTCGGGTGGCTACACCTTC.